Sequencing of this T cell receptor (beta chain) was carried out in a study of T cells in Graves' hyperthyroidism and ophthalmopathy. Uncontrolled infection, other autoimmune disease, pregnancy or lactation barred patients from enrollment. The study, taken as a whole, reports: A 13 V-J model separated ophthalmopathy from stable hyperthyroidism. Blood also contained most expanded thyroid clonotypes above 0.001.

From germline, CDR1 is MDHEN and CDR2 SYDVKM. V shed 8 bases, J shed 0 bases, and the junction held 13 bases outside the gene matches. This CDR3 has 17 amino acids. The TCR beta CDR3 regions underwent amplification using RNA transcripts as the source. During a first-round RT-PCR of the TCR CDR3, the HTBI primer set was used. One entry per CDR3 protein results from TCRdb running MiXCR on the multiplex PCR reads. Altogether hundreds of thousands of distinct CDR3 sequences are present, roughly 15% being singletons, with the ten largest covering less than 35%. This clonotype was observed many times. The antigen is unknown.

The rearrangement uses TRBV28 and TRBJ2-1, with TRBD2 matching 7 bases. Source material: blood. The source is a young woman with Graves' ophthalmopathy. In nucleotides, the CDR3 is TGTGCCAGCGGAAGCCTAGCCCGGGGGGTCTCCTACAATGAGCAGTTCTTC. This gives the protein CASGSLARGVSYNEQFF.